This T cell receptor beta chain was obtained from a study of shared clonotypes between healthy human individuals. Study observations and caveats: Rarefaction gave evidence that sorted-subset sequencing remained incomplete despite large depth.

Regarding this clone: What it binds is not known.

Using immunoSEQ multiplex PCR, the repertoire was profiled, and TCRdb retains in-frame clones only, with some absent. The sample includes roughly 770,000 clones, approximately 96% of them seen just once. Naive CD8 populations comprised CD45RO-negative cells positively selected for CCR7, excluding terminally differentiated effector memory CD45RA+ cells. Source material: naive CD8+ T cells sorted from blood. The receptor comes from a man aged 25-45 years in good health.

The CDR3 sequence: CASSGQGEAFF. The DNA of the CDR3 is TGTGCCAGCAGCGGACAGGGAGAGGCTTTCTTT. This chain joins TRBV9 and TRBJ1-1, with TRBD1 matching 7 bases. J gave up 11 bases and V 3 bases, and 4 bases lay outside the gene matches. The CDR3 covers 11 residues. Looked up from germline, CDR1 is SGDLS and CDR2 is YYNGEE.